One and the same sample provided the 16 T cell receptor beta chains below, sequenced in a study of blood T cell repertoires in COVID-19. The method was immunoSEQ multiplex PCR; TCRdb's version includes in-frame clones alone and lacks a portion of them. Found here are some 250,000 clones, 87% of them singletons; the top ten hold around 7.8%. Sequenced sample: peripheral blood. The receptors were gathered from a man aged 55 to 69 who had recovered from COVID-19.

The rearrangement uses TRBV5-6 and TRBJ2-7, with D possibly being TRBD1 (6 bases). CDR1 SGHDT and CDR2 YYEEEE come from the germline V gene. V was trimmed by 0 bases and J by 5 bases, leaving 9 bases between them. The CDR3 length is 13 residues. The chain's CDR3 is CASSLGQVHEQYF. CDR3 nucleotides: TGTGCCAGCAGCTTGGGACAGGTTCACGAGCAGTACTTC.

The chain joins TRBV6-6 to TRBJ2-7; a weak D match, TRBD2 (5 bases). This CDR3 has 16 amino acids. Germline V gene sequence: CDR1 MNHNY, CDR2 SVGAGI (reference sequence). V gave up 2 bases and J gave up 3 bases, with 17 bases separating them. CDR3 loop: CASSYPAPNGVYEQYF. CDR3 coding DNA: TGTGCCAGCAGTTACCCTGCCCCAAACGGGGTCTACGAGCAGTACTTC.

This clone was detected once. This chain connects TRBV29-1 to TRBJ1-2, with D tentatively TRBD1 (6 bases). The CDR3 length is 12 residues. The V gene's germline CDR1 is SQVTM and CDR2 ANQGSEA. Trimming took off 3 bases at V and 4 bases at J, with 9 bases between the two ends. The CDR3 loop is CSVERGAYGYTF. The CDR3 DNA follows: TGCAGCGTTGAGCGGGGGGCCTATGGCTACACCTTC. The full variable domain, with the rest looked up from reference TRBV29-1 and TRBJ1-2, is SAVISQKPSRDICQRGTSLTIQCQVDSQVTMMFWYRQQPGQSLTLIATANQGSEATYESGFVIDKFPISRPNLTFSTLTVSNMSPEDSSIYLCSVERGAYGYTFGSGTRLTVV.

CDR3 residues: CASSIGRGRQPQHF. CDR3 sequence (DNA): TGTGCCAGTAGTATCGGCAGGGGGCGGCAGCCCCAGCATTTT. The J gene is TRBJ1-5, the V gene TRBV19, with 8 positions matching TRBD1. With 3 bases clipped from V and 7 bases from J, the junction kept 5 bases outside the gene matches. Germline V gene data show CDR1 as LNHDA and CDR2 as SQIVND (reference sequence). The CDR3 covers 14 residues.

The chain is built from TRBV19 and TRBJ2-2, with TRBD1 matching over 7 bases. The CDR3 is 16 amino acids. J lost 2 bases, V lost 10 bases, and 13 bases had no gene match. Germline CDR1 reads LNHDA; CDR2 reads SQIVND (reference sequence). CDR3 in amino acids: CATRESRDSNTGELFF. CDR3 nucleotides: TGTGCCACCAGGGAGAGCAGGGACAGCAACACCGGGGAGCTGTTTTTT.

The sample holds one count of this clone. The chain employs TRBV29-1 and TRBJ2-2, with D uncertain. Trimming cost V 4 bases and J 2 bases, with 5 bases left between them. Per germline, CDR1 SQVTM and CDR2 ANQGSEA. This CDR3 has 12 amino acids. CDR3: CSVGPNTGELFF. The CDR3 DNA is TGCAGCGTTGGGCCCAACACCGGGGAGCTGTTTTTT.

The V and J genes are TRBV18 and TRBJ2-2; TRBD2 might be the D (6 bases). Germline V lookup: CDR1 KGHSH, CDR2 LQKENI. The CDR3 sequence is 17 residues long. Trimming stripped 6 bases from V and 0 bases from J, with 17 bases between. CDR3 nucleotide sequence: TGTGCCAGCTCCCGGCCGGGACTTTTAACGAACACCGGGGAGCTGTTTTTT. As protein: CASSRPGLLTNTGELFF.

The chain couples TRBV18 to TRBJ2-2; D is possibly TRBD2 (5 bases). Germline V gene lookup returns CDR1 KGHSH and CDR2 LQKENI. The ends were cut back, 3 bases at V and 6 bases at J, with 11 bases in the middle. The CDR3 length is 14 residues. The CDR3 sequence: CASSPRQEAGELFF. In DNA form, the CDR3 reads TGTGCCAGCTCACCCCGGCAGGAGGCCGGGGAGCTGTTTTTT.

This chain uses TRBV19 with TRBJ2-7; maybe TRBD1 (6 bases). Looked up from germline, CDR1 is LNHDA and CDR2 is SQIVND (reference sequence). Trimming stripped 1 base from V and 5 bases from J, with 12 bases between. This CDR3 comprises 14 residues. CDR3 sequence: CASSIGTVPNEQYF. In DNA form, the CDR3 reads TGTGCCAGTAGTATAGGGACAGTTCCTAACGAGCAGTACTTC.

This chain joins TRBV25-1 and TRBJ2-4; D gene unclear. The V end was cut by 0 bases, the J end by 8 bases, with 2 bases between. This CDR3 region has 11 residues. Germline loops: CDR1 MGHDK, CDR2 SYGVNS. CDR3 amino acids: CASSEYYIQYF. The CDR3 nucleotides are TGTGCCAGCAGTGAATACTACATTCAGTACTTC.

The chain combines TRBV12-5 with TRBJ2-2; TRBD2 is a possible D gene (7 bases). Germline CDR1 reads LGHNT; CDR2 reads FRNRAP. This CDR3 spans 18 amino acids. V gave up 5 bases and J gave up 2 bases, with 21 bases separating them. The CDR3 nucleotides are TGTGCTAGTGGTCTCCACCAAGGCGGGGGCCTTAACACCGGGGAGCTGTTTTTT. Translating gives CASGLHQGGGLNTGELFF. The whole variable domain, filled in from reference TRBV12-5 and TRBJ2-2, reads DARVTQTPRHKVTEMGQEVTMRCQPILGHNTVFWYRQTMMQGLELLAYFRNRAPLDDSGMPKDRFSAEMPDATLATLKIQPSEPRDSAVYFCASGLHQGGGLNTGELFFGEGSRLTVL.

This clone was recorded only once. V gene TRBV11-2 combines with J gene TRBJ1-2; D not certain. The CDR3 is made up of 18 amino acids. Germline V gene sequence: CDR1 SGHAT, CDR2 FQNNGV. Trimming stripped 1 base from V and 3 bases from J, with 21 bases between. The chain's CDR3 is CASSLVIDTESGYYGYTF. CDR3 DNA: TGTGCCAGCAGCTTAGTAATAGACACCGAGTCGGGGTACTATGGCTACACCTTC.

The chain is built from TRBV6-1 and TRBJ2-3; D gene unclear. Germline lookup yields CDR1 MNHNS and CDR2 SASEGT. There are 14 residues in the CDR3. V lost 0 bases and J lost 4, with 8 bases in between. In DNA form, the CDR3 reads TGTGCCAGCAGTGAAGCGAGAAGTCCAGATACGCAGTATTTT. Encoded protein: CASSEARSPDTQYF.

The CDR3 DNA is TGTGCCAGCAGTTCATTCCGGGACACCCTGAACTATGGCTACACCTTC. Protein: CASSSFRDTLNYGYTF. The chain is built from TRBV6-5 and TRBJ1-2; possibly TRBD1 for D (6 bases). CDR3 length: 16 residues. V was pared by 4 bases and J by 2 bases, with 17 bases between. Germline CDR1 reads MNHEY; CDR2 reads SVGAGI.

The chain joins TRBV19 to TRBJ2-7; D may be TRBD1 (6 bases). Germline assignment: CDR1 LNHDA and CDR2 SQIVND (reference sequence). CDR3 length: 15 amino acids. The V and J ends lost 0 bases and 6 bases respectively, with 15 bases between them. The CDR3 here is CASSIDRRGLSEQYF. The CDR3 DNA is TGTGCCAGTAGTATAGACCGCAGGGGTTTATCCGAGCAGTACTTC.

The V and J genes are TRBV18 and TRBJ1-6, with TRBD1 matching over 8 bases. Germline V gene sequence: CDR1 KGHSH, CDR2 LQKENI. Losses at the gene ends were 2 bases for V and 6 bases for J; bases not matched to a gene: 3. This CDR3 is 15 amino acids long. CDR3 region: CASSPGTGSNSPLHF. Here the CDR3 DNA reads TGTGCCAGCTCACCAGGGACAGGTAGTAATTCACCCCTCCACTTT.